A single sample gave rise to the 17 T cell receptor beta chains below, sequenced in a study of early T cells in non-severe SARS-CoV-2 infection. TCRdb reprocessed the 5' RACE reads with MiXCR, giving one entry per CDR3 protein. The table has 60,000 to 75,000 distinct CDR3 sequences, about 11% seen once. Sequencing was performed on whole blood. The receptor set was obtained from an adult who was a healthcare worker with PCR-confirmed SARS-CoV-2 infection or an uninfected control (not recorded which).

This clonotype was detected ten times or more. The CDR3, as DNA: TGTGCTAGTGGTTTGGTCCTCGACAGATTAGAAGTCTATGGCTACACCTTC. This encodes CASGLVLDRLEVYGYTF. V is TRBV12-5 and J is TRBJ1-2, with a possible D match to TRBD1 (5 bases). V was clipped by 0 bases and J by 4 bases, with 18 bases between them. CDR3 size: 17 residues. CDR1 and CDR2 from the germline V gene are LGHNT and FRNRAP.

There are many counts of this clonotype. This chain joins TRBV14 and TRBJ1-2; D is undetermined. CDR3 length: 15 residues. Germline CDR1 reads SGHDN; CDR2 reads FVKESK. V dropped 1 base and J dropped 3 bases, with 12 bases sitting between them. The CDR3 DNA follows: TGTGCCAGCAGCCAAGTGGTCGGGCAGGACTATGGCTACACCTTC. Amino acids: CASSQVVGQDYGYTF.

This clonotype came up many times. The J gene is TRBJ1-3, the V gene TRBV20-1; no firm D call. Trimming cost V 1 base and J 0 bases, with 10 bases left between them. Germline-derived CDR1 and CDR2 are DFQATT and SNEGSKA (reference sequence). The CDR3 length is 15 residues. CDR3 sequence reads: CSARGHLNSGNTIYF. The DNA of the CDR3 is TGCAGTGCTAGAGGTCATTTAAACTCTGGAAACACCATATATTTT.

The chain couples TRBV6-2 or TRBV6-3 to TRBJ2-7, with D hard to call. The V and J ends lost 6 bases and 11 bases respectively, with 23 bases between them. This CDR3 is built from 14 residues. CDR1 is MNHEY and CDR2 is SVGEGT in the germline V gene. CDR3 bases: TGTGCCAGCAGCCCCCCGTTCAACAGTCCTCAGGAGTACTTC. It is translated as CASSPPFNSPQEYF.

The chain employs TRBV18 and TRBJ2-7; 7 bases line up with TRBD2. J lost 5 bases, V lost 3 bases, and 10 bases had no gene match. The CDR3 sequence is 15 residues long. Germline CDR1 reads KGHSH; CDR2 reads LQKENI. The CDR3 loop is CASSPSRGGRNEQYF. The CDR3 region has the DNA TGTGCCAGCTCACCCTCACGCGGGGGAAGAAACGAGCAGTACTTC.

This clonotype appeared a few times. V is TRBV7-8 and J is TRBJ2-1, with D hard to call. Germline V gene sequence: CDR1 SGHVS, CDR2 FQNEAQ. V was shortened by 9 bases and J by 6 bases, with 9 bases between the two germline ends. This CDR3 contains 11 residues. Written as DNA, the CDR3 is TGTGCCAGTAAGCTTAGCAATGAGCAGTTCTTC. Translating it yields CASKLSNEQFF.

This clonotype was counted many times. V usage is TRBV19 and J usage is TRBJ1-5; 9 positions agree with TRBD1. Losses at the gene ends were 4 bases for V and 7 bases for J; bases not matched to a gene: 8. This CDR3 contains 15 residues. Looked up from germline, CDR1 is LNHDA and CDR2 is SQIVND (reference sequence). Here the CDR3 reads CASSSVTGGRQPQHF. CDR3 coding DNA: TGTGCCAGTAGTAGTGTCACAGGGGGCCGACAGCCCCAGCATTTT.

This clonotype was seen more than once but under ten times. The chain employs TRBV10-2 and TRBJ2-3, with 10 bases fitting TRBD1. V was clipped by 10 bases and J by 1 base; unmatched bases: 5. The CDR3 totals 14 residues. CDR1 WSHSY and CDR2 SAAADI come from the germline V gene. The CDR3: CAIGTGARTDTQYF. CDR3 nucleotide sequence: TGCGCCATCGGGACAGGGGCTCGCACAGATACGCAGTATTTT.

The rearrangement joins TRBV19 to TRBJ2-2; the D is unclear. Per the germline V gene, CDR1 is LNHDA and CDR2 is SQIVND (reference sequence). Trimming cost V 5 bases and J 5 bases, with 9 bases left between them. This CDR3 has 13 amino acids. The CDR3 nucleotides are TGTGCCAGTAGTGCTCATCTGACCGGGGAGCTGTTTTTT. Protein sequence: CASSAHLTGELFF.

This clonotype was observed a few times. The J gene is TRBJ2-4, the V gene TRBV5-1, with D possibly TRBD1 on 6 matching bases. This CDR3 spans 16 amino acids. V was trimmed by 0 bases and J by 6 bases, leaving 16 bases between them. CDR1 is SGHRS and CDR2 is YFSETQ in the germline V gene. The CDR3 loop reads CASSLEGTTVVNIQYF. CDR3 in DNA: TGCGCCAGCAGCTTGGAGGGGACAACCGTCGTAAACATTCAGTACTTC.

In this sample, this clonotype turned up a few times. The chain couples TRBV19 to TRBJ2-3; 12 nucleotides match TRBD1. The CDR3 has 21 amino acids. V shed 5 bases and J 2 bases; nucleotides not matched to a gene: 20. Germline assignment: CDR1 LNHDA and CDR2 SQIVND (reference sequence). CDR3 coding DNA: TGTGCCAGTAGTTTTCTGGGACAGGGGGCTAGCGGGCGAGAACCCACAGATACGCAGTATTTT. Its translation is CASSFLGQGASGREPTDTQYF.

This clonotype appeared a few times. The V and J genes are TRBV9 and TRBJ2-3, with D uncertain. Germline V gene sequence: CDR1 SGDLS, CDR2 YYNGEE. Trimming removed 1 base at V and 2 bases at J, with 5 bases between. The CDR3 loop spans 13 amino acids. The CDR3 DNA sequence: TGTGCCAGCAGCGTAACCGTCACAGATACGCAGTATTTT. Protein: CASSVTVTDTQYF.

This clonotype was observed a handful of times. The chain links TRBV7-2 to TRBJ2-3; tentatively, D is TRBD1 or TRBD2 (5 bases each). CDR3 length equals 15 residues. Germline CDR1 SGHTA, CDR2 FQGNSA. The V gene lost 6 bases and the J gene lost 5 bases, with 18 bases spanning the gap. The CDR3 DNA follows: TGTGCCAGCAGACCCCGGAGGAGCAGGGAAGATACGCAGTATTTT. Amino acid sequence: CASRPRRSREDTQYF. The full variable domain, rest sourced from reference TRBV7-2 and TRBJ2-3, is GAGVSQSPSNKVTEKGKDVELRCDPISGHTALYWYRQSLGQGLEFLIYFQGNSAPDKSGLPSDRFSAERTGGSVSTLTIQRTQQEDSAVYLCASRPRRSREDTQYFGPGTRLTVL.

This clonotype occurred many times. The V gene is TRBV11-2, the J gene TRBJ1-4, with D unclear. The CDR3 is 14 residues long. Per germline, CDR1 SGHAT and CDR2 FQNNGV. Trimming took 4 bases from V and 4 from J, leaving 10 bases between them. The CDR3 sequence: CASSSLTNNEKLFF. Here the CDR3 DNA reads TGTGCCAGCAGCTCCTTGACCAATAATGAAAAACTGTTTTTT.

This chain joins TRBV24-1 and TRBJ2-1; 9 positions match TRBD2. V dropped 5 bases and J dropped 8; count of bases not matched to a gene: 9. The CDR3 consists of 15 residues. The germline V gene encodes CDR1 KGHDR and CDR2 SFDVKD. CDR3 loop: CATSGGSGRGDEQFF. The CDR3 DNA reads as TGTGCCACCAGTGGTGGTAGCGGGAGAGGGGATGAGCAGTTCTTC.

The CDR3, as DNA: TGTGCCAGCAGCCTGCGACTAGCGGACTACAATGAGCAGTTCTTC. Its protein is CASSLRLADYNEQFF. V usage is TRBV7-9 and J usage is TRBJ2-1; 9 bases are shared with TRBD2. Looked up from germline, CDR1 is SEHNR and CDR2 is FQNEAQ (reference sequence). The ends lost 5 bases at V and 3 bases at J; junction bases unmatched: 5. This CDR3 has 15 amino acids. Looking up the rest from reference TRBV7-9 and TRBJ2-1 gives the full variable domain: DTGVSQNPRHKITKRGQNVTFRCDPISEHNRLYWYRQTLGQGPEFLTYFQNEAQLEKSRLLSDRFSAERPKGSFSTLEIQRTEQGDSAMYLCASSLRLADYNEQFFGPGTRLTVL.

The rearrangement links TRBV7-2 to TRBJ2-7; the match to TRBD2 covers 8 bases. The CDR3 has 12 residues. V was pared by 5 bases and J by 4 bases, with 1 base of the junction left unmatched. Germline loops: CDR1 SGHTA, CDR2 FQGNSA. The CDR3 region is CASSKRGYEQYF. DNA of the CDR3: TGTGCCAGCAGCAAGCGGGGGTACGAGCAGTACTTC. Complete variable domain (other parts from reference TRBV7-2 and TRBJ2-7): GAGVSQSPSNKVTEKGKDVELRCDPISGHTALYWYRQSLGQGLEFLIYFQGNSAPDKSGLPSDRFSAERTGGSVSTLTIQRTQQEDSAVYLCASSKRGYEQYFGPGTRLTVT.